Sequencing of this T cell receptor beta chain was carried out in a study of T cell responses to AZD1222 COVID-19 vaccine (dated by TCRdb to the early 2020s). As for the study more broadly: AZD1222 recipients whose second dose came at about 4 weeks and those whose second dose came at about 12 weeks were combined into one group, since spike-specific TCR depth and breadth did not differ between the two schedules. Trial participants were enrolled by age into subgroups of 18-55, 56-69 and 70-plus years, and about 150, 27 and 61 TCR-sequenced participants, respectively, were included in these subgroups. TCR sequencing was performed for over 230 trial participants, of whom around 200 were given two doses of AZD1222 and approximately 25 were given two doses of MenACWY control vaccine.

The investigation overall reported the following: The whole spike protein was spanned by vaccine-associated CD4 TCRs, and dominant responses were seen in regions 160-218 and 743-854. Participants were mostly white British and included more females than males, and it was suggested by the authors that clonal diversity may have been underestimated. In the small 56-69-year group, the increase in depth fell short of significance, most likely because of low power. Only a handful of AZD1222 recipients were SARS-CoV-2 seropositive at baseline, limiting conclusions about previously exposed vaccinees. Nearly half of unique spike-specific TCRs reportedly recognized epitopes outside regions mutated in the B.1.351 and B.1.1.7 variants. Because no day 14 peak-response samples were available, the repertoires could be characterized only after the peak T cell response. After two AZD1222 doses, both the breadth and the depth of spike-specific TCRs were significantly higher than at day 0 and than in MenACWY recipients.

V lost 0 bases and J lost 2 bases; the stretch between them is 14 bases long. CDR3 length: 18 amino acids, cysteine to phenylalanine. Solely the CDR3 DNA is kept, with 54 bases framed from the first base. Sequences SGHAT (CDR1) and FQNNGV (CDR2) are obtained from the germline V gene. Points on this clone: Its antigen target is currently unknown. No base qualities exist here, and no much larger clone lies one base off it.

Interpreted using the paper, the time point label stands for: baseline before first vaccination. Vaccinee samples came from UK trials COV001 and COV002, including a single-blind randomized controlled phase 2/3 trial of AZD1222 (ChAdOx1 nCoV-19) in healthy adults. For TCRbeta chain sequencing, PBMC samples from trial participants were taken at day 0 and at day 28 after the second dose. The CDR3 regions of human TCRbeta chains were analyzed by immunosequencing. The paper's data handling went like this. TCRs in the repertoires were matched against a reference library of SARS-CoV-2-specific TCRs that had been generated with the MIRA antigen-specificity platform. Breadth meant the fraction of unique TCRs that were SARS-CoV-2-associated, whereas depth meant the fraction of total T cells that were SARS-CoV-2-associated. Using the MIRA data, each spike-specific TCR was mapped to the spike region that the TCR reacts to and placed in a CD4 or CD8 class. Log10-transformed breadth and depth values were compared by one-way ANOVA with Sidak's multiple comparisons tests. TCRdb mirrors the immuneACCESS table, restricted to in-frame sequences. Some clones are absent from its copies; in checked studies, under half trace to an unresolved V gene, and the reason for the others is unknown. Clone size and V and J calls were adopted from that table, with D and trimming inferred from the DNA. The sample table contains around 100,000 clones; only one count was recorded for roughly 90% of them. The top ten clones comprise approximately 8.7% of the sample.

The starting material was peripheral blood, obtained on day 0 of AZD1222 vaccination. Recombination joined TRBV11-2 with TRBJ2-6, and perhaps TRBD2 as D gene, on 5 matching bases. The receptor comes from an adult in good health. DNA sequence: TGTGCCAGCAGCTTAGATCGGCAGCCCGGGGCTGGGGCCAACGTCCTGACTTTC. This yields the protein CASSLDRQPGAGANVLTF. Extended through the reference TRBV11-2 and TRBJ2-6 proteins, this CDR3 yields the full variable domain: EAGVAQSPRYKIIEKRQSVAFWCNPISGHATLYWYQQILGQGPKLLIQFQNNGVVDDSQLPKDRFSAERLKGVDSTLKIQPAKLEDSAVYLCASSLDRQPGAGANVLTFGAGSRLTVL.